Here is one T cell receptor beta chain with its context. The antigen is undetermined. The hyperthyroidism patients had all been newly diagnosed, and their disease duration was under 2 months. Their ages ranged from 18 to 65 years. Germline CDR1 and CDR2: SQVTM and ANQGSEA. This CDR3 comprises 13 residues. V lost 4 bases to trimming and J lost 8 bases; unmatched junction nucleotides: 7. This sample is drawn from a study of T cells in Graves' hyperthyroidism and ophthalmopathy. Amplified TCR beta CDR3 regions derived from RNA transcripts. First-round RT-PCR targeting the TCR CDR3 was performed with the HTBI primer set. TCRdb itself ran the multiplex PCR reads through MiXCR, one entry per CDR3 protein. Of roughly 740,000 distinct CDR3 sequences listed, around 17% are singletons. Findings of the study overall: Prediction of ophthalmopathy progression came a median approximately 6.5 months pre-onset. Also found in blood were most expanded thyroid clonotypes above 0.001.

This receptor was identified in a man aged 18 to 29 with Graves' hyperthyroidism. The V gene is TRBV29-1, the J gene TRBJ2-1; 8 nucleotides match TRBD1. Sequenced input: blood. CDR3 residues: CSVGGQGVHEQFF. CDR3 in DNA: TGCAGCGTTGGCGGACAGGGAGTTCATGAGCAGTTCTTC.